This T cell receptor beta chain was found in a study of cytomegalovirus exposure and HLA in healthy donors. About the study: Later analysis reported that the roughly 120 validation repertoires shared the platform of the 500 to 850 first-cohort repertoires. Study-wide results and caveats: Reported performance of the classifier showed diagnosis of cytomegalovirus status with high specificity and sensitivity.

Clones were sequenced by immunoSEQ multiplex PCR, and TCRdb holds only the in-frame ones, with some missing. The sample has about 120,000 clones, around 90% seen once; the top ten hold roughly 2%. About this clone itself: The antigen remains unidentified.

V was shortened by 9 bases and J by 4 bases, with 22 bases between the two germline ends. This CDR3 is built from 16 residues. CDR1 and CDR2 from the germline V gene are MGHRA and YSYEKL. Sequences were obtained from PBMCs. The TCR originated in a young woman in good health and CMV-seronegative. This chain uses TRBV4-1 with TRBJ2-1; D perhaps matches TRBD2 (7 bases). The CDR3 here is CASQGIGGGPYNEQFF. The DNA for the CDR3 is TGCGCCAGTCAAGGGATAGGGGGAGGGCCTTACAATGAGCAGTTCTTC.